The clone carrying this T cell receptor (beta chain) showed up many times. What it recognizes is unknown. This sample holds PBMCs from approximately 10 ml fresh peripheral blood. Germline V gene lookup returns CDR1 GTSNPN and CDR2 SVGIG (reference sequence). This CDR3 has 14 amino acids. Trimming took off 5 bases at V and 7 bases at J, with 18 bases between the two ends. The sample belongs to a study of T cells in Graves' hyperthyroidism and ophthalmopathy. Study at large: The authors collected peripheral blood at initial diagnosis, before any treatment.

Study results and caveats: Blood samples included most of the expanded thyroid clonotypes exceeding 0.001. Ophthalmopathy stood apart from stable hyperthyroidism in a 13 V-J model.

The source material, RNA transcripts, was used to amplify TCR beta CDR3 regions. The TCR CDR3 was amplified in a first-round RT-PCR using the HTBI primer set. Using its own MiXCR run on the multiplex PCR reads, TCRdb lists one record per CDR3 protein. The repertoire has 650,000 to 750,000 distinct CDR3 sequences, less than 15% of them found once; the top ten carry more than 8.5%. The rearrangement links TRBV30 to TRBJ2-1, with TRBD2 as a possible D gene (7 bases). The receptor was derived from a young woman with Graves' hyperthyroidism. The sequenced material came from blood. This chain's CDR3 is CAWGGAKVWNEQFF. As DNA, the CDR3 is TGTGCCTGGGGGGGGGCTAAGGTGTGGAATGAGCAGTTCTTC.